The 5 T cell receptor beta chains presented below share a single source sample, sequenced in a study of cytomegalovirus exposure and HLA in healthy donors. PCR used 60 Vbeta primers and 13 Jbeta primers. The repertoire was sequenced with immunoSEQ multiplex PCR; TCRdb's copy has only in-frame clones and lacks some. In the table there are about 95,000 clones, approximately 77% of which are singletons. Sequenced input: PBMCs. These receptors were taken from a middle-aged woman in good health and CMV-seronegative.

This clone was found once. The chain carries TRBV2 and TRBJ1-6; 8 bases are shared with TRBD1. The CDR3 length is 15 residues. Losses at the gene ends were 5 bases for V and 7 bases for J; bases not matched to a gene: 7. Germline-derived CDR1 and CDR2 are SNHLY and FYNNEI. The CDR3 sequence: CASSPGQGWNSPLHF. CDR3 DNA: TGTGCCAGCAGTCCCGGACAGGGCTGGAATTCACCCCTCCACTTT.

This clone showed up just a few times. The chain recombines TRBV2 with TRBJ2-3, with 7 bases matching TRBD2. V dropped 5 bases and J dropped 5; count of bases not matched to a gene: 7. Germline-derived CDR1 and CDR2 are SNHLY and FYNNEI. This CDR3 spans 14 amino acids. CDR3 in amino acids: CASSFRGELDTQYF. The CDR3 nucleotides are TGTGCCAGCAGTTTTCGGGGGGAACTAGATACGCAGTATTTT.

The V gene is TRBV6-6, the J gene TRBJ1-3, with D tentatively TRBD1 (6 bases). The V end lost 6 bases, the J end lost 0 bases, and 15 bases lay between the germline ends. The CDR3 has 16 amino acids. CDR1 and CDR2 (germline): MNHNY, SVGAGI (reference sequence). In nucleotides, the CDR3 is TGTGCCAGCAGGGGATGGACAGCTGACTCTGGAAACACCATATATTTT. Its translation is CASRGWTADSGNTIYF.

This clone was recorded a few times. The chain recombines TRBV5-6 with TRBJ1-1; D is uncertain. Trimming removed 2 bases at V and 4 bases at J, with 9 bases between. CDR1 and CDR2 (germline): SGHDT, YYEEEE. The CDR3 consists of 13 residues. CDR3 DNA sequence: TGTGCCAGCAGCTTCCGACAAGCCACTGAAGCTTTCTTT. Encoded protein: CASSFRQATEAFF.

A few counts support this clone. V gene TRBV14 combines with J gene TRBJ2-1, with TRBD1 identical over 7 bases. Looked up from germline, CDR1 is SGHDN and CDR2 is FVKESK. There are 15 residues in the CDR3. J lost 7 bases, V lost 4 bases, and 10 bases had no gene match. The CDR3 reads CASSPGRGRVNEQFF. In nucleotides, the CDR3 is TGTGCCAGCAGCCCTGGAAGGGGGCGTGTAAATGAGCAGTTCTTC.